The rows below give T cell receptor beta chains drawn from one sample of a study of HIV-infected children after antiretroviral therapy interruption. TCRdb analysed the 3' RACE reads with MiXCR anew, one entry per CDR3 protein. This sample has about 89,000 distinct CDR3 sequences, with about 7% found just once. The specimen was CD45RA+ CD4+ T cells from PBMCs, pooled from several time points, collected from a donor given antiretroviral therapy, either interrupted or continuous. The source is a pool of human donors with HIV. Both conserved end residues are part of each CDR3. A D gene is named only where the DNA matches it firmly. Not all rows give a size; the values are once, few, many and, for expanded clones, a class.

j_call: TRBJ2-3
d_call: TRBD2
v_call: TRBV3-1
clone_size: medium-sized
cdr3_nt: TGTGCCAGCAGCTCCGGGCCGGGAGGAGGCACAGATACGCAGTATTTT
cdr3_aa: CASSSGPGGGTDTQYF

j_call: TRBJ2-1
d_call: NA
v_call: TRBV2
clone_size: many
cdr3_nt: TGTGCCAGCAGTGTGGGGCAGAGCTCCTACAATGAGCAGTTCTTC
cdr3_aa: CASSVGQSSYNEQFF

j_call: TRBJ2-2
d_call: NA
v_call: TRBV12-3/TRBV12-4
clone_size: many
cdr3_nt: TGTGCCAGCAGCCGGGACGGCGCCGGGGAGCTGTTTTTT
cdr3_aa: CASSRDGAGELFF

j_call: TRBJ2-7
d_call: NA
v_call: TRBV6-6
clone_size: many
cdr3_nt: TGTGCCAGCGGTGATGATGGGGGAGATGAACAGTACTTC
cdr3_aa: CASGDDGGDEQYF

j_call: TRBJ2-6
d_call: TRBD1
v_call: TRBV6-2/TRBV6-3
clone_size: many
cdr3_nt: TGTGCCAGCAGTCAGGGCCCCACCGGGACAGACCACTCTGGGGCCAACGTCCTGACTTTC
cdr3_aa: CASSQGPTGTDHSGANVLTF

j_call: TRBJ2-1
d_call: TRBD2
v_call: TRBV5-6
clone_size: NA
cdr3_nt: TGTGCCAGCAGCCCCATAGCGGGGTGGGCGCAGTTCTTC
cdr3_aa: CASSPIAGWAQFF

j_call: TRBJ2-7
d_call: TRBD1
v_call: TRBV27
clone_size: many
cdr3_nt: TGTGCCAGCAGTGCCTACAGGGGGCTATTCAGCGAGCAGTATTTC
cdr3_aa: CASSAYRGLFSEQYF

j_call: TRBJ1-1
d_call: NA
v_call: TRBV12-3/TRBV12-4
clone_size: few
cdr3_nt: TGTGCCAGCAGTCTTTCCACTGAAGCTTTCTTT
cdr3_aa: CASSLSTEAFF

j_call: TRBJ2-3
d_call: NA
v_call: TRBV12-3/TRBV12-4
clone_size: NA
cdr3_nt: TGTGCCAGCAGTTATACAACAGAATCTAGCACAGATACGCAGTATTTT
cdr3_aa: CASSYTTESSTDTQYF

j_call: TRBJ1-2
d_call: NA
v_call: TRBV20-1
clone_size: many
cdr3_nt: TGCAGTGCTAGAGTTTCGGACCCTAACTATGGCTACACCTTC
cdr3_aa: CSARVSDPNYGYTF

j_call: TRBJ2-7
d_call: TRBD2
v_call: TRBV5-1
clone_size: many
cdr3_nt: TGCGCCAGCAGCTTGGGACTAGCCCCTCTGGTACCCTACGAGCAGTACTTC
cdr3_aa: CASSLGLAPLVPYEQYF

j_call: TRBJ1-5
d_call: NA
v_call: TRBV2
clone_size: many
cdr3_nt: TGTGCCAGCAGTGGTATATTGGGGACGGATGCAGCCCAGCATTTT
cdr3_aa: CASSGILGTDAAQHF

j_call: TRBJ2-7
d_call: NA
v_call: TRBV15
clone_size: many
cdr3_nt: TGTGCCACCAGCAGGTCCCCAGGGTACGAGCAGTACTTC
cdr3_aa: CATSRSPGYEQYF

j_call: TRBJ1-4
d_call: NA
v_call: TRBV19
clone_size: few
cdr3_nt: TGTGCCAGTAGTATGTGGGGACCTAATGAAAAACTGTTTTTT
cdr3_aa: CASSMWGPNEKLFF

j_call: TRBJ1-4
d_call: TRBD1
v_call: TRBV11-2
clone_size: many
cdr3_nt: TGTGCCAGCAGCTTAAATGGGGACAGTAATGAAAAACTGTTTTTT
cdr3_aa: CASSLNGDSNEKLFF

j_call: TRBJ1-1
d_call: TRBD1
v_call: TRBV3-1
clone_size: many
cdr3_nt: TGTGCCAGCAGCGAAAAGGGGACAGGGCCCATCCAGAACACTGAAGCTTTCTTT
cdr3_aa: CASSEKGTGPIQNTEAFF

j_call: TRBJ1-1
d_call: NA
v_call: TRBV29-1
clone_size: NA
cdr3_nt: TGCAGCGTTGCCCCTCGGCAGTTGAACACTGAAGCTTTCTTT
cdr3_aa: CSVAPRQLNTEAFF

j_call: TRBJ2-7
d_call: TRBD2
v_call: TRBV6-6
clone_size: many
cdr3_nt: TGTGCCAGCAGTCCCCGTGCTCCTAGCGGGATGGGATACGAGCAGTACTTC
cdr3_aa: CASSPRAPSGMGYEQYF

j_call: TRBJ1-1
d_call: NA
v_call: TRBV23-1
clone_size: many
cdr3_nt: TGCGCCAGCAGTCCTGGTCCGGGGGGCGAAGCTTTCTTT
cdr3_aa: CASSPGPGGEAFF

j_call: TRBJ2-7
d_call: TRBD2
v_call: TRBV9
clone_size: many
cdr3_nt: TGTGCCAGCAGCGTAGTAGGCGGGAGTACGGCCTACGAGCAGTACTTC
cdr3_aa: CASSVVGGSTAYEQYF

j_call: TRBJ2-1
d_call: NA
v_call: TRBV2
clone_size: NA
cdr3_nt: TGTGCCAGCAGTAAAGGGCCACCCGCCTGGGTGCTCTACAATGAGCAGTTCTTC
cdr3_aa: CASSKGPPAWVLYNEQFF

j_call: TRBJ2-2
d_call: NA
v_call: TRBV12-3/TRBV12-4
clone_size: many
cdr3_nt: TGTGCCAGCACAAGACTCCGGGACACCGGGGAGCTGTTTTTT
cdr3_aa: CASTRLRDTGELFF

j_call: TRBJ2-3
d_call: NA
v_call: TRBV5-4
clone_size: few
cdr3_nt: TGTGCCAGCAGCTTGGGAAGTTACGGCACAGATACGCAGTATTTT
cdr3_aa: CASSLGSYGTDTQYF